This T cell receptor beta chain was profiled in a study of cytomegalovirus exposure and HLA in healthy donors. Study results and caveats: A few of the chains that were CMV-associated were confirmed in vitro to be specific for CMV antigens.

A note on this clone: Its antigen remains unknown.

The CDR3 spans 13 residues. Per the germline V gene, CDR1 is SGHTA and CDR2 is FQGTGA. Trimming stripped 6 bases from V and 0 bases from J, with 6 bases between. The study ran its PCR with 60 Vbeta and 13 Jbeta primers. Assay: immunoSEQ multiplex PCR; the TCRdb copy retains only in-frame clones and omits some. The sample gives about 140,000 clones, roughly three fifths of which show up once; roughly 1.8% is in the top ten. Sequenced: PBMCs. This rearrangement joins TRBV7-3 to TRBJ2-4, with D uncertain. The source is a male donor in good health and CMV-seronegative. CDR3 nucleotide sequence: TGTGCCAGCAGTTCACTAGCCAAAAACATTCAGTACTTC. It codes for CASSSLAKNIQYF.